This T cell receptor (beta chain) comes out of a study of regulatory T cells in long-lasting Graves disease. Germline V gene data show CDR1 as DFQATT and CDR2 as SNEGSKA (reference sequence). Trimming pared 3 bases from V and 6 bases from J, leaving 11 bases between. CDR3 length: 13 amino acids. Sequencing libraries for TCR beta were prepared with iRepertoire HTBI primers and Arm-PCR of CDR3 regions. From the multiplex PCR reads, TCRdb called clonotypes with MiXCR, one entry per CDR3 protein. The sample records more than 450,000 distinct CDR3 sequences, 12% being singletons. The time point here: newly diagnosed GD, antithyroid drugs for less than 3 months. Generation of the TCR library employed RNA extracted from PBMCs. At least ten counts were recorded for this clonotype. This same sample was also part of a study on T cells in Graves' hyperthyroidism and ophthalmopathy. From that report: Hyperthyroidism patients were newly diagnosed, had disease duration under 2 months, and were aged 18 to 65 years.

This TCR was recovered from a woman aged 25 to 39 with Graves disease. The input for sequencing was peripheral blood mononuclear cells (PBMCs), taken at new diagnosis, from a patient treated with antithyroid drugs. This chain links TRBV20-1 with TRBJ2-2; a weak D match, TRBD2 (6 bases). CDR3 nucleotides: TGCAGTGCTAGGCGGGAAAGGGCCGGGGAGCTGTTTTTT. Amino acid sequence: CSARRERAGELFF.